This is a list of T cell receptor beta chains from one sample in a study of blood T cell repertoires in COVID-19. TCRdb's table, derived via immunoSEQ multiplex PCR, lists solely in-frame clones and lacks some. This sample yields around 300,000 clones, of which more than 80% are seen a single time; roughly 6% belongs to the top ten. Sequencing used peripheral blood. Source of these receptors: a woman between 50 and 59 years old with COVID-19, enrolled during active disease. The CDR3 runs from the conserved cysteine through the conserved F or W. D genes are given only for firm matches.

v_gene: TRBV6-6
j_gene: TRBJ2-1
d_gene: TRBD2
CDR3aa: CASSHLGTGTSGSSSYNEQFF

v_gene: TRBV7-9
j_gene: TRBJ2-7
d_gene: -
CDR3aa: CASSLLSGELHF

v_gene: TRBV2
j_gene: TRBJ2-1
d_gene: TRBD2
CDR3aa: CASTTLGTRYNEQFF

v_gene: TRBV3-1/TRBV3-2
j_gene: TRBJ2-4
d_gene: TRBD2
CDR3aa: CASSQDMASGSISKNIQYF

v_gene: TRBV6-5
j_gene: TRBJ2-1
d_gene: TRBD2
CDR3aa: CASSYRLAGYNEQFF

v_gene: TRBV7-8
j_gene: TRBJ2-1
d_gene: -
CDR3aa: CASSPRFEANLDNEQFF

v_gene: TRBV19
j_gene: TRBJ1-4
d_gene: -
CDR3aa: CASSIYQENEKLFF

v_gene: TRBV9
j_gene: TRBJ2-7
d_gene: -
CDR3aa: CASSVVNSGAPYEQYF

v_gene: TRBV25-1
j_gene: TRBJ2-5
d_gene: TRBD1
CDR3aa: CASSPGQGFRVWETQYF

v_gene: TRBV4-1
j_gene: TRBJ1-1
d_gene: TRBD1
CDR3aa: CASSTPSGQGVPTEAFF

v_gene: TRBV4-1
j_gene: TRBJ2-3
d_gene: TRBD2
CDR3aa: CASRIAEWRTSGSADTQYF

v_gene: TRBV2
j_gene: TRBJ2-1
d_gene: -
CDR3aa: CASSEQALYNEQFF

v_gene: TRBV5-1
j_gene: TRBJ1-5
d_gene: -
CDR3aa: CASSLGLNNQPQHF

v_gene: TRBV25-1
j_gene: TRBJ2-1
d_gene: TRBD2
CDR3aa: CASSERGGEQFF

v_gene: TRBV6-1
j_gene: TRBJ2-3
d_gene: TRBD1
CDR3aa: CASSVPRGQGTDTQYF

v_gene: TRBV29-1
j_gene: TRBJ2-5
d_gene: -
CDR3aa: CSGMEGQETQYF

v_gene: TRBV29-1
j_gene: TRBJ2-7
d_gene: -
CDR3aa: CSVRGSSLYEQYF

v_gene: TRBV5-1
j_gene: TRBJ1-1
d_gene: TRBD1
CDR3aa: CASSLGGTGGTEAFF

v_gene: TRBV5-1
j_gene: TRBJ2-7
d_gene: -
CDR3aa: CASSSQIAEQYF

v_gene: TRBV11-2
j_gene: TRBJ2-2
d_gene: -
CDR3aa: CASKGVRINTGELFF

v_gene: TRBV28
j_gene: TRBJ2-7
d_gene: TRBD1
CDR3aa: CASSLDRQGSYEQYF

v_gene: TRBV7-9
j_gene: TRBJ1-4
d_gene: -
CDR3aa: CASSLKTQGRGEKLFF

v_gene: TRBV9
j_gene: TRBJ2-7
d_gene: -
CDR3aa: CASSVGRSLVDEQYF

v_gene: TRBV27
j_gene: TRBJ2-1
d_gene: TRBD2
CDR3aa: CASRGLAGGRNEQFF

v_gene: TRBV6-1
j_gene: TRBJ2-2
d_gene: TRBD1
CDR3aa: CASSEARVTGDTGELFF

v_gene: TRBV5-6
j_gene: TRBJ1-1
d_gene: -
CDR3aa: CASRNLRPTKTGTEAFF

v_gene: TRBV7-6
j_gene: TRBJ2-1
d_gene: TRBD2
CDR3aa: CASSLSSGSSYNEQFF

v_gene: TRBV28
j_gene: TRBJ2-5
d_gene: -
CDR3aa: CASSRVGRAKETQYF

v_gene: TRBV25-1
j_gene: TRBJ2-2
d_gene: TRBD2
CDR3aa: CASSDYGRTGELFF

v_gene: TRBV29-1
j_gene: TRBJ1-1
d_gene: -
CDR3aa: CSVGDIMNTEAFF

v_gene: TRBV4-1
j_gene: TRBJ2-2
d_gene: TRBD2
CDR3aa: CASSLGLAGGPTGELFF

v_gene: TRBV6-6
j_gene: TRBJ1-2
d_gene: -
CDR3aa: CASTPDRGYGYTF

v_gene: TRBV5-4
j_gene: TRBJ2-3
d_gene: TRBD1
CDR3aa: CASSPGTGRADTQYF

v_gene: TRBV9
j_gene: TRBJ2-5
d_gene: -
CDR3aa: CASSVFGAPEETQYF

v_gene: TRBV6-6
j_gene: TRBJ1-5
d_gene: -
CDR3aa: CASSYSTVSQPQHF

v_gene: TRBV12-2
j_gene: TRBJ1-2
d_gene: -
CDR3aa: CASRPDYTNRFNYGYTF

v_gene: TRBV6-2/TRBV6-3
j_gene: TRBJ2-7
d_gene: -
CDR3aa: CASSYALGKRAQPSYEQYF

v_gene: TRBV5-1
j_gene: TRBJ2-1
d_gene: TRBD2
CDR3aa: CASSLSSGRREQFF

v_gene: TRBV6-2/TRBV6-3
j_gene: TRBJ2-7
d_gene: -
CDR3aa: CASSSGLASYEQYF

v_gene: TRBV5-6
j_gene: TRBJ1-2
d_gene: TRBD1
CDR3aa: CASSPGQGGDYGYTF

v_gene: TRBV7-8
j_gene: TRBJ2-2
d_gene: -
CDR3aa: CASSLVGTPNTGELFF

v_gene: TRBV7-8
j_gene: TRBJ2-7
d_gene: -
CDR3aa: CASSTVVREPSYEQYF

v_gene: TRBV11-1
j_gene: TRBJ2-7
d_gene: -
CDR3aa: CASSSPGTGAYEQYF

v_gene: TRBV6-2/TRBV6-3
j_gene: TRBJ1-5
d_gene: -
CDR3aa: CASSFPRGSGNQPQHF

v_gene: TRBV19
j_gene: TRBJ2-1
d_gene: TRBD2
CDR3aa: CASSISASGRKAYNEQFF

v_gene: TRBV10-3
j_gene: TRBJ2-2
d_gene: TRBD2
CDR3aa: CAINIAGRWTGELFF

v_gene: TRBV27
j_gene: TRBJ2-7
d_gene: -
CDR3aa: CASTGTYAYEQYF

v_gene: TRBV6-6
j_gene: TRBJ2-3
d_gene: -
CDR3aa: CASSNRADTDTQYF